This entry lists 16 T cell receptor beta chains sequenced from one sample in a study of CD8 T cells in ankylosing spondylitis. Points from the study as a whole: Apparently characteristic of ankylosing spondylitis blood was a TCR beta motif (about 8 highly homologous variants).

Which antigens these TCRs recognize remains unknown. TCRdb reanalysed the 5' RACE reads using MiXCR and keeps one entry per CDR3 protein. This repertoire shows more than 650,000 distinct CDR3 sequences, about 12% found once; its top ten account for under 0.6%. Sequences were obtained from blood, either unsorted or a sorted T cell fraction (not recorded which). These receptors came from a male donor with ankylosing spondylitis.

This clonotype was observed a handful of times. J is TRBJ2-7 and V is TRBV20-1; tentatively, D is TRBD1 or TRBD2 (5 bases each). Germline assignment: CDR1 DFQATT and CDR2 SNEGSKA (reference sequence). The CDR3 is made up of 12 amino acids. The germline V and J ends were trimmed by 5 bases and 3 bases, with 11 bases remaining between them. CDR3 region: CSALGTNYEQYF. The CDR3 DNA follows: TGCAGTGCTCTCGGGACCAACTACGAGCAGTACTTC.

This chain joins TRBV30 and TRBJ2-7; a possible D gene is TRBD2 (5 bases). The CDR3 covers 13 residues. Trimming pared 2 bases from V and 2 bases from J, leaving 10 bases between. Per germline, CDR1 GTSNPN and CDR2 SVGIG (reference sequence). The CDR3 nucleotides read TGTGCCTGGAGTCGAGCGGACCCCTACGAGCAGTACTTC. Translation gives CAWSRADPYEQYF. Variable domain in full (rest from reference TRBV30 and TRBJ2-7): SQTIHQWPATLVQPVGSPLSLECTVEGTSNPNLYWYRQAAGRGLQLLFYSVGIGQISSEVPQNLSASRPQDRQFILSSKKLLLSDSGFYLCAWSRADPYEQYFGPGTRLTVT.

This clonotype has just a few counts. This rearrangement joins TRBV20-1 to TRBJ2-2; D is perhaps TRBD1 (5 bases). The CDR3 covers 13 residues. CDR1 DFQATT and CDR2 SNEGSKA come from the germline V gene (reference sequence). The V end was cut by 5 bases, the J end by 5 bases, with 12 bases between. In nucleotides, the CDR3 is TGCAGTGCTTATATCCCAGGGACCGGGGAGCTGTTTTTT. The encoded protein is CSAYIPGTGELFF.

Only a few counts were recorded for this clonotype. DNA of the CDR3: TGTGCCAGCAGCTTGGTCTTACTAGCGGGAGTCGAGCAGTACTTC. Protein: CASSLVLLAGVEQYF. The chain combines TRBV5-6 with TRBJ2-7; 11 bases are shared with TRBD2. J gave up 6 bases and V 0 bases, and 5 bases lay outside the gene matches. The CDR3 length is 15 residues. Germline V gives CDR1 SGHDT, CDR2 YYEEEE.

The chain uses TRBV11-3 and TRBJ2-1; 13 positions match TRBD2. The ends lost 4 bases at V and 12 bases at J; junction bases unmatched: 9. The CDR3 is 15 amino acids. Germline CDR1 and CDR2: SGHNT and YENEEA. This CDR3 reads CASSSGTSGMSGQFF. The CDR3 DNA sequence: TGTGCCAGCAGCTCGGGGACTAGCGGGATGTCTGGGCAGTTCTTC.

This clonotype was detected a few times. The V and J genes are TRBV4-2 and TRBJ1-2, with D perhaps matching TRBD1 (5 bases). The V gene lost 2 bases and the J gene lost 4 bases, with 11 bases spanning the gap. Germline CDR1 and CDR2: LGHNA and YNFKEQ. The CDR3 is 14 residues long. CDR3 sequence: CASSQTGTFYGYTF. In DNA, the CDR3 is TGTGCCAGCAGCCAAACCGGGACCTTCTATGGCTACACCTTC.

The chain couples TRBV4-3 to TRBJ2-3, with D tentatively TRBD2 (6 bases). Germline V gives CDR1 LGHNA, CDR2 YSLEER. V was trimmed by 6 bases and J by 1 base, leaving 14 bases between them. CDR3 length: 15 residues. The DNA for the CDR3 is TGCGCCAGCAGACGGTCCTGGGGGGGCACAGATACGCAGTATTTT. Its protein is CASRRSWGGTDTQYF.

This clonotype turned up a few times. The V gene is TRBV24-1, the J gene TRBJ2-7; 9 positions agree with TRBD1. Germline trimming cut 4 bases from V and 5 bases from J; bases unmatched to any gene: 5. CDR1 is KGHDR, CDR2 SFDVKD, per germline. CDR3 length: 14 residues. CDR3: CATSDPGTGNEQYF. The CDR3 bases are TGTGCCACCAGTGACCCCGGGACAGGGAACGAGCAGTACTTC.

This clonotype was recorded many times. The rearrangement uses TRBV29-1 and TRBJ1-5; D might be TRBD1 (6 bases). CDR1 is SQVTM and CDR2 is ANQGSEA in the germline V gene. Trimming stripped 4 bases from V and 2 bases from J, with 9 bases between. CDR3 length: 13 amino acids. CDR3 bases: TGCAGCGTTGCCGAGGGGGGCAATCAGCCCCAGCATTTT. Amino acid sequence: CSVAEGGNQPQHF. Together with reference TRBV29-1 and TRBJ1-5, the CDR3 gives the full variable domain: SAVISQKPSRDICQRGTSLTIQCQVDSQVTMMFWYRQQPGQSLTLIATANQGSEATYESGFVIDKFPISRPNLTFSTLTVSNMSPEDSSIYLCSVAEGGNQPQHFGDGTRLSIL.

This clonotype has more than one count but fewer than ten. J is TRBJ2-3 and V is TRBV10-3; 8 bases agree with TRBD2. The germline V gene has CDR1 ENHRY and CDR2 SYGVKD. The junction had 6 bases not matched to a gene; V was cut back by 2 bases and J by 5 bases. There are 15 residues in the CDR3. The chain's CDR3 is CAISEREGVGDTQYF. CDR3 DNA: TGTGCCATCAGTGAGCGGGAGGGAGTGGGAGATACGCAGTATTTT.

This clonotype was detected a few times. V gene TRBV9 combines with J gene TRBJ2-1, with a possible D match to TRBD1 (6 bases). This CDR3 contains 14 residues. Germline CDR1 reads SGDLS; CDR2 reads YYNGEE. Trimming shortened V by 3 bases and J by 6 bases, and 13 bases separated the two germline ends. CDR3 sequence: CASSAGPQGNEQFF. CDR3 coding DNA: TGTGCCAGCAGCGCCGGACCACAGGGCAATGAGCAGTTCTTC.

This clonotype was counted only a few times. The V and J genes are TRBV6-1 and TRBJ2-3; 13 nucleotides agree with TRBD2. V shed 6 bases and J 5 bases; nucleotides not matched to a gene: 8. The CDR3 is 16 amino acids. Germline CDR1 MNHNS, CDR2 SASEGT. CDR3 sequence reads: CASRSGLAGERDTQYF. CDR3 DNA sequence: TGTGCCAGCAGATCCGGACTAGCGGGAGAAAGAGATACGCAGTATTTT.

The sample holds a few counts of this clonotype. CDR3: CAISATSGGNYTQYF. The CDR3 DNA sequence: TGTGCCATCAGTGCGACTAGCGGGGGCAATTATACGCAGTATTTT. V gene TRBV10-3 combines with J gene TRBJ2-3, with 12 bases lining up with TRBD2. V dropped 4 bases and J dropped 7; count of bases not matched to a gene: 6. Germline CDR1 and CDR2: ENHRY and SYGVKD. The CDR3 is made up of 15 amino acids.

This clonotype has a handful of counts. The chain has TRBV6-6 and TRBJ1-5, with TRBD1 as a possible D gene (5 bases). There are 13 residues in the CDR3. The V gene's germline CDR1 is MNHNY and CDR2 SVGAGI (reference sequence). Trimming removed 11 bases at V and 6 bases at J, with 17 bases between. The CDR3 is CAGGTQASQPQHF. Written as DNA, the CDR3 is TGTGCCGGTGGGACGCAGGCTAGTCAGCCCCAGCATTTT.

This clonotype was detected a few times. The chain carries TRBV7-2 and TRBJ2-1, with TRBD1 identical over 7 bases. V gave up 8 bases and J gave up 0 bases; unmatched junction bases: 7. CDR1 and CDR2 (germline): SGHTA, FQGNSA. The CDR3 spans 15 residues. The CDR3 protein is CASEVRQGSYNEQFF. CDR3 bases: TGTGCCAGCGAAGTTCGACAGGGCTCCTACAATGAGCAGTTCTTC.

The V and J genes are TRBV28 and TRBJ2-7, with 7 positions matching TRBD1. This CDR3 contains 14 residues. V trimming: 6 bases; J trimming: 3 bases; junction bases outside the gene matches: 8. Germline V lookup: CDR1 MDHEN, CDR2 SYDVKM. DNA of the CDR3: TGTGCCAGCAGGTATACAGGGGCCATCTACGAGCAGTACTTC. Translated, it gives CASRYTGAIYEQYF.